This record looks at one T cell receptor beta chain sequence and its context. RNA transcripts yielded amplified TCR beta CDR3 regions. Researchers ran a first-round RT-PCR on the TCR CDR3 using the HTBI primer set. TCRdb recomputed calls from the multiplex PCR reads with MiXCR, one row per CDR3 protein. The sample shows around 340,000 distinct CDR3 sequences, approximately 13% of them seen only once. This specimen comes from a study of T cells in Graves' hyperthyroidism and ophthalmopathy. This receptor was obtained from a woman aged 25 to 39 with Graves' hyperthyroidism. Input material: blood.

Written as DNA, the CDR3 is TGTGCCAGCAGCCCCCAAGGGATTGGGGCCAACGTCCTGACTTTC. Translating it yields CASSPQGIGANVLTF. The genes are TRBV7-9 and TRBJ2-6; D is unresolved. This CDR3 has 15 amino acids. Germline assignment: CDR1 SEHNR and CDR2 FQNEAQ (reference sequence). V was clipped by 5 bases and J by 3 bases, with 11 bases between them.